A selection of T cell receptor beta chains follows, all from one sample in a study of identical twins. In TCRdb, the 5' RACE reads were re-called with MiXCR into one record per CDR3 protein. The sample records more than 200,000 distinct CDR3 sequences, around 15% being singletons. The specimen sequenced was memory (CD45RO+) T cells sorted from blood. The receptor source for this set is a woman aged 18-29 years in good health. Both conserved end residues are part of each CDR3. A D gene is named only where the DNA matches it firmly. The listing skips clone size in some rows; elsewhere it reads once, few, many or a size class.

d_gene: TRBD1
v_gene: TRBV12-3/TRBV12-4
abundance: -
j_gene: TRBJ2-7
CDR3aa: CASSPGTGVGSYEQYF
CDR3nt: TGTGCCAGCAGCCCCGGGACAGGGGTAGGGTCCTACGAGCAGTACTTC

d_gene: -
v_gene: TRBV2
abundance: -
j_gene: TRBJ1-2
CDR3aa: CASSEPRKDGYTF
CDR3nt: TGTGCCAGCAGTGAACCCAGGAAGGATGGCTACACCTTC

d_gene: -
v_gene: TRBV3-1
abundance: -
j_gene: TRBJ2-1
CDR3aa: CASSQDPTTNGGDDDEQFF
CDR3nt: TGTGCCAGCAGCCAAGATCCGACGACTAATGGCGGGGATGACGATGAGCAGTTCTTC

d_gene: TRBD1
v_gene: TRBV6-1
abundance: few
j_gene: TRBJ2-2
CDR3aa: CASRSPGQITGELFF
CDR3nt: TGTGCCAGCAGGTCCCCGGGACAGATAACCGGGGAGCTGTTTTTT

d_gene: -
v_gene: TRBV14
abundance: -
j_gene: TRBJ1-2
CDR3aa: CASSQGRGYGYTF
CDR3nt: TGTGCCAGCAGCCAAGGAAGGGGGTATGGCTACACCTTC

d_gene: -
v_gene: TRBV12-3/TRBV12-4
abundance: many
j_gene: TRBJ1-3
CDR3aa: CASSLSSGKGNTIYF
CDR3nt: TGTGCCAGCAGTTTATCCTCGGGAAAGGGAAACACCATATATTTT

d_gene: TRBD2
v_gene: TRBV6-1
abundance: few
j_gene: TRBJ2-1
CDR3aa: CASIPTSGGYNEQFF
CDR3nt: TGTGCCAGCATCCCGACTAGCGGGGGTTACAATGAGCAGTTCTTC

d_gene: -
v_gene: TRBV4-2
abundance: many
j_gene: TRBJ1-5
CDR3aa: CASSLDSSNQPQHF
CDR3nt: TGTGCCAGCAGCCTGGACAGTAGCAATCAGCCCCAGCATTTT

d_gene: -
v_gene: TRBV2
abundance: -
j_gene: TRBJ2-3
CDR3aa: CASSEGGADTQYF
CDR3nt: TGTGCCAGCAGTGAAGGTGGGGCAGATACGCAGTATTTT

d_gene: -
v_gene: TRBV5-1
abundance: -
j_gene: TRBJ2-5
CDR3aa: CASSFAGGIGGETQYF
CDR3nt: TGCGCCAGCAGCTTCGCGGGTGGCATCGGCGGAGAGACCCAGTACTTC

d_gene: TRBD1
v_gene: TRBV20-1
abundance: few
j_gene: TRBJ2-1
CDR3aa: CSAGQGAHSYNEQFF
CDR3nt: TGCAGTGCGGGACAGGGCGCCCACTCCTACAATGAGCAGTTCTTC

d_gene: -
v_gene: TRBV29-1
abundance: few
j_gene: TRBJ2-2
CDR3aa: CSVASTTPPRELFF
CDR3nt: TGCAGCGTTGCCTCCACCACCCCCCCGAGGGAGCTGTTTTTT

d_gene: -
v_gene: TRBV6-1
abundance: many
j_gene: TRBJ1-2
CDR3aa: CASSVRVGQGYGYTF
CDR3nt: TGTGCCAGCAGTGTCAGGGTGGGTCAAGGCTATGGCTACACCTTC

d_gene: TRBD2
v_gene: TRBV30
abundance: few
j_gene: TRBJ2-1
CDR3aa: CAWTPGLADYNEQFF
CDR3nt: TGTGCCTGGACCCCGGGACTAGCGGATTACAATGAGCAGTTCTTC

d_gene: TRBD2
v_gene: TRBV13
abundance: -
j_gene: TRBJ2-1
CDR3aa: CASRREGRVNEQFF
CDR3nt: TGTGCCAGCAGGCGGGAGGGCCGGGTTAATGAGCAGTTCTTC

d_gene: TRBD1
v_gene: TRBV5-1
abundance: -
j_gene: TRBJ2-3
CDR3aa: CASSLGQAADTQYF
CDR3nt: TGCGCCAGCAGCTTAGGACAGGCGGCAGATACGCAGTATTTT

d_gene: -
v_gene: TRBV24-1
abundance: many
j_gene: TRBJ1-4
CDR3aa: CATIRRVGNATNEKLFF
CDR3nt: TGTGCCACCATTCGACGGGTGGGGAATGCAACTAATGAAAAACTGTTTTTT

d_gene: TRBD1
v_gene: TRBV20-1
abundance: -
j_gene: TRBJ1-4
CDR3aa: CSARGFGGGKATNEKLFF
CDR3nt: TGCAGTGCTAGAGGGTTTGGAGGGGGCAAGGCAACTAATGAAAAACTGTTTTTT

d_gene: -
v_gene: TRBV5-1
abundance: -
j_gene: TRBJ2-3
CDR3aa: CASTFRLTDTQYF
CDR3nt: TGCGCCAGCACTTTTCGGCTTACAGATACGCAGTATTTT

d_gene: -
v_gene: TRBV12-3/TRBV12-4
abundance: -
j_gene: TRBJ2-7
CDR3aa: CASSLDAGHYEQYF
CDR3nt: TGTGCCAGCAGTTTAGACGCGGGCCACTACGAGCAGTACTTC

d_gene: -
v_gene: TRBV4-3
abundance: -
j_gene: TRBJ1-1
CDR3aa: CASSQELLRNTEAFF
CDR3nt: TGCGCCAGCAGCCAAGAGTTGCTACGGAACACTGAAGCTTTCTTT

d_gene: -
v_gene: TRBV2
abundance: few
j_gene: TRBJ1-1
CDR3aa: CASKIRPEAFF
CDR3nt: TGTGCCAGCAAAATCCGGCCGGAAGCTTTCTTT

d_gene: -
v_gene: TRBV5-1
abundance: -
j_gene: TRBJ2-1
CDR3aa: CASSLEGAVERQFF
CDR3nt: TGCGCCAGCAGCTTGGAGGGAGCGGTAGAGAGGCAGTTCTTC

d_gene: TRBD1
v_gene: TRBV10-2
abundance: -
j_gene: TRBJ2-1
CDR3aa: CASSEWQGAVNEQFF
CDR3nt: TGCGCCAGCAGTGAGTGGCAGGGGGCGGTCAATGAGCAGTTCTTC

d_gene: TRBD2
v_gene: TRBV6-5
abundance: few
j_gene: TRBJ2-1
CDR3aa: CASSYVGRGNNEQFF
CDR3nt: TGTGCCAGCAGTTACGTAGGGAGGGGAAACAATGAGCAGTTCTTC

d_gene: TRBD2
v_gene: TRBV20-1
abundance: -
j_gene: TRBJ2-1
CDR3aa: CSATLAGGPSEQFF
CDR3nt: TGCAGTGCTACTCTAGCGGGGGGGCCTAGTGAGCAGTTCTTC